These 9 T cell receptor beta chains came from one sample sequenced in a study of T cell responses to AZD1222 COVID-19 vaccine. Here immunoSEQ multiplex PCR was the method, and the copy in TCRdb shows in-frame clones only, minus some. The data hold 100,000 to 150,000 clones, with 92% observed a single time. The sequencing used peripheral blood, collected on day 0 of AZD1222 vaccination. These receptors were collected from an adult in good health.

J is TRBJ2-5 and V is TRBV18; D not certain. V shed 1 base and J shed 0 bases, with 3 bases lying between them. Germline CDR1 reads KGHSH; CDR2 reads LQKENI. The CDR3 extends over 13 amino acids. The DNA for the CDR3 is TGTGCCAGCTCACCACTCGACCAAGAGACCCAGTACTTC. Amino acid sequence: CASSPLDQETQYF.

This clone was seen just once. This rearrangement joins TRBV11-3 to TRBJ1-1; D is undetermined. V gave up 5 bases and J gave up 2 bases, with 15 bases separating them. The CDR3 is made up of 15 amino acids. The germline gives CDR1 SGHNT, CDR2 YENEEA. The CDR3 loop reads CASSRKRTVNTEAFF. The CDR3, as DNA: TGTGCCAGCAGCCGAAAAAGAACAGTAAACACTGAAGCTTTCTTT. Full variable domain (outside the CDR3, taken from reference TRBV11-3 and TRBJ1-1): EAGVVQSPRYKIIEKKQPVAFWCNPISGHNTLYWYLQNLGQGPELLIRYENEEAVDDSQLPKDRFSAERLKGVDSTLKIQPAELGDSAVYLCASSRKRTVNTEAFFGQGTRLTVV.

This clone showed up just once. The V call is TRBV19, the J call TRBJ1-2; D not certain. CDR1 and CDR2 from the germline V gene are LNHDA and SQIVND (reference sequence). Trimming cost V 3 bases and J 8 bases, with 13 bases left between them. The CDR3 extends over 13 amino acids. Here the CDR3 reads CASSMRPAEGYTF. The DNA for the CDR3 is TGTGCCAGTAGTATGCGACCGGCGGAAGGCTACACCTTC.

V and J are TRBV7-9 and TRBJ1-2; TRBD1 matches at 7 bases. Germline V gene sequence: CDR1 SEHNR, CDR2 FQNEAQ (reference sequence). The ends lost 2 bases at V and 5 bases at J; junction bases unmatched: 11. The CDR3 is 16 residues long. This CDR3 reads CASSLRRRGGLYGYTF. The CDR3 DNA is TGTGCCAGCAGCTTACGGCGCAGGGGGGGCTTATATGGCTACACCTTC.

The V gene is TRBV18, the J gene TRBJ1-2, with a tentative D call TRBD1 (5 bases). The CDR3 extends over 14 amino acids. V lost 6 bases to trimming and J lost 5 bases, with 16 bases between them. Per the germline V gene, CDR1 is KGHSH and CDR2 is LQKENI. The CDR3 spells CASSPSAGWYGYTF. CDR3 nucleotide sequence: TGTGCCAGCTCCCCGTCGGCAGGGTGGTATGGCTACACCTTC.

This chain joins TRBV5-1 and TRBJ2-5; 8 positions match TRBD1. The CDR3 totals 13 residues. From germline, CDR1 is SGHRS and CDR2 YFSETQ. V was pared by 4 bases and J by 7 bases, with 6 bases of the junction left unmatched. DNA of the CDR3: TGCGCCAGCAGCCGCCCGGGACAGGCGACCCAGTACTTC. This gives the protein CASSRPGQATQYF.

This chain connects TRBV11-3 to TRBJ1-1; no firm D call. This CDR3 is 13 amino acids long. Germline V gene data show CDR1 as SGHNT and CDR2 as YENEEA. Trimming left V 5 bases short and J 1 base short, with 8 bases between. The CDR3 DNA sequence: TGTGCCAGCAGCCCCCGGGGGAACACTGAAGCTTTCTTT. Protein sequence: CASSPRGNTEAFF. Using reference TRBV11-3 and TRBJ1-1 for the parts outside the CDR3, the full variable domain is EAGVVQSPRYKIIEKKQPVAFWCNPISGHNTLYWYLQNLGQGPELLIRYENEEAVDDSQLPKDRFSAERLKGVDSTLKIQPAELGDSAVYLCASSPRGNTEAFFGQGTRLTVV.

The CDR3 region has the DNA TGTGCCAGCAGCCCTTTAAGGGGGCTTTTTGGTGGCTACACCTTC. Its translation is CASSPLRGLFGGYTF. This sequence joins TRBV9 and TRBJ1-2; the match to TRBD1 covers 7 bases. Per germline, CDR1 SGDLS and CDR2 YYNGEE. CDR3 length equals 15 residues. The J segment lost 7 bases and the V segment lost 4 bases, leaving 13 bases of the junction unmatched.

This rearrangement joins TRBV9 to TRBJ1-1; D unclear. Per germline, CDR1 SGDLS and CDR2 YYNGEE. CDR3 size: 13 residues. The V gene lost 5 bases and the J gene lost 1 base, with 9 bases spanning the gap. This CDR3 reads CASSLLENTEAFF. CDR3 in DNA: TGTGCCAGCAGTTTACTTGAGAACACTGAAGCTTTCTTT.